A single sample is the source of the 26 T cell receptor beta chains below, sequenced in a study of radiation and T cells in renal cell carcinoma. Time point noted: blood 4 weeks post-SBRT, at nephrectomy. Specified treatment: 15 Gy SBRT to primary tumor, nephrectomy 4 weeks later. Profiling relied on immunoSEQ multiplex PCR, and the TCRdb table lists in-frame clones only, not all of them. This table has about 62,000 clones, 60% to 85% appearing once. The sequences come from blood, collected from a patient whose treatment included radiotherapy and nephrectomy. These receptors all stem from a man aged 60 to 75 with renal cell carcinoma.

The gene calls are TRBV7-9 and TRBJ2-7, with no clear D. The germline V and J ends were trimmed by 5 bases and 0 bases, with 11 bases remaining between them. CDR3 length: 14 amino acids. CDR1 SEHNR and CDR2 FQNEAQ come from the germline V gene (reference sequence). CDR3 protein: CASSRDPNSYEQYF. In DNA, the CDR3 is TGTGCCAGCAGCCGAGACCCAAACTCCTACGAGCAGTACTTC.

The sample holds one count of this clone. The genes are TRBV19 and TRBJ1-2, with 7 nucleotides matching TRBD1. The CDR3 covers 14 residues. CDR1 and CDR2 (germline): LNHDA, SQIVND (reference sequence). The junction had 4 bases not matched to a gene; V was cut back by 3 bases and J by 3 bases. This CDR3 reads CASSITQGDYGYTF. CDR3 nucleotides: TGTGCCAGTAGTATTACCCAGGGGGACTATGGCTACACCTTC.

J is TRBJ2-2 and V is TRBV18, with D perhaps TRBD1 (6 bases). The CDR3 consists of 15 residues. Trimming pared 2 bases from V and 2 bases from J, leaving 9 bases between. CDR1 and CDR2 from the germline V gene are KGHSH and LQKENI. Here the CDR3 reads CASSPVRGNTGELFF. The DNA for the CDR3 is TGTGCCAGCTCACCAGTCAGGGGAAACACCGGGGAGCTGTTTTTT.

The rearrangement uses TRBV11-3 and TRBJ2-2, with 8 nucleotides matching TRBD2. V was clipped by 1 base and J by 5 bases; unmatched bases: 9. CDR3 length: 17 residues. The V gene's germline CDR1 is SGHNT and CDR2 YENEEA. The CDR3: CASSLGAGRAGTGELFF. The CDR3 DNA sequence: TGTGCCAGCAGCTTAGGCGCCGGGAGGGCCGGAACCGGGGAGCTGTTTTTT.

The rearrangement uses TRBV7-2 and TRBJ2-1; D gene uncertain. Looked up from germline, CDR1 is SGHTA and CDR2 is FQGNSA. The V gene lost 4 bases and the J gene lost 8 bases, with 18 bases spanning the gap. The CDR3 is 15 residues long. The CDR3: CASSSHIQLSHEQFF. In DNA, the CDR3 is TGTGCCAGCAGCTCCCATATTCAGCTTTCTCATGAGCAGTTCTTC. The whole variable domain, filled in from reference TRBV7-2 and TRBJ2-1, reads GAGVSQSPSNKVTEKGKDVELRCDPISGHTALYWYRQSLGQGLEFLIYFQGNSAPDKSGLPSDRFSAERTGGSVSTLTIQRTQQEDSAVYLCASSSHIQLSHEQFFGPGTRLTVL.

DNA for the CDR3: TGTGCCAGCACCCCACTGGGGCCCTCCTACAATGAGCAGTTCTTC. Protein sequence: CASTPLGPSYNEQFF. The rearrangement uses TRBV7-2 and TRBJ2-1; maybe TRBD1 (5 bases). Trimming removed 7 bases from V and 0 bases from J, with 13 bases in between. The length of the CDR3 is 15 residues. From germline, CDR1 is SGHTA and CDR2 FQGNSA.

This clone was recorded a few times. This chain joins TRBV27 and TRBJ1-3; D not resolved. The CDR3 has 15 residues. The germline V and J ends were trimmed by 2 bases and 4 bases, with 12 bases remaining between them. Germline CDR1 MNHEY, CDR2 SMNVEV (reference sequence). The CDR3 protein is CASSLDGQLGNTIYF. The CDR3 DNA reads TGTGCCAGCAGTTTAGACGGTCAACTCGGAAACACCATATATTTT.

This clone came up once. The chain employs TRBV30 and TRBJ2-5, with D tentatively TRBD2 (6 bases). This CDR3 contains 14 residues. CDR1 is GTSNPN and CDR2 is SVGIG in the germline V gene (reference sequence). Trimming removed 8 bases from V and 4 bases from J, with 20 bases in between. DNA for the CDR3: TGTGCCGGATCACTAGCCGGGCCTGCAGAGACCCAGTACTTC. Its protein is CAGSLAGPAETQYF.

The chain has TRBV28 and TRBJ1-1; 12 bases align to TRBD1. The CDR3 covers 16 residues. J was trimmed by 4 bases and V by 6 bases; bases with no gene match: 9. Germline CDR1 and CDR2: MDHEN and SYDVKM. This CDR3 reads CASSRVGQGASTEAFF. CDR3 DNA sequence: TGTGCCAGCAGCCGCGTGGGACAGGGGGCGAGCACTGAAGCTTTCTTT. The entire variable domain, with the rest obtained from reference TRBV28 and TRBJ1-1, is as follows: DVKVTQSSRYLVKRTGEKVFLECVQDMDHENMFWYRQDPGLGLRLIYFSYDVKMKEKGDIPEGYSVSREKKERFSLILESASTNQTSMYLCASSRVGQGASTEAFFGQGTRLTVV.

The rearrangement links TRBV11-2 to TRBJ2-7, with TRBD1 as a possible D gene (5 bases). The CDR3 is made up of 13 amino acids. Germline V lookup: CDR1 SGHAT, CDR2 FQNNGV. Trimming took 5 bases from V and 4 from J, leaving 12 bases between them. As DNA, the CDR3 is TGTGCCAGCAGCCACCAGGGTTTGTACGAGCAGTACGTC. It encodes CASSHQGLYEQYV.

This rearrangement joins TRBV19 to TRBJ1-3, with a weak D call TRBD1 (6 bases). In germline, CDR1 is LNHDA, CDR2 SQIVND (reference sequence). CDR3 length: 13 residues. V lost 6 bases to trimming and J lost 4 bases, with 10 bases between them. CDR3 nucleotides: TGTGCCAGTAGCACAGGGTCCGGAAACACCATATATTTT. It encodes CASSTGSGNTIYF.

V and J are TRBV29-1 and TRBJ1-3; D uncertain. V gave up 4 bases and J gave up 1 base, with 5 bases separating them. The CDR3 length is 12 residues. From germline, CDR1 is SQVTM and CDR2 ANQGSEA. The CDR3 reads CSVVVSGNTIYF. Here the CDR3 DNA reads TGCAGCGTTGTGGTTTCTGGAAACACCATATATTTT.

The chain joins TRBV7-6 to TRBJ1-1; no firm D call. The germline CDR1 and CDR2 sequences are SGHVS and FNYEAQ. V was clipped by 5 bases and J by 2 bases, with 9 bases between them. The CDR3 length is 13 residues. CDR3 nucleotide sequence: TGTGCCAGCAGCGTAGTTCGCAACACTGAAGCTTTCTTT. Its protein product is CASSVVRNTEAFF.

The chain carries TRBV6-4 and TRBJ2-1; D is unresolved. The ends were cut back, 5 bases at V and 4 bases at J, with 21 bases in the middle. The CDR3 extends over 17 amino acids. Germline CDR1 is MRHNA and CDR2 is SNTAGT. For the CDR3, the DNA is TGTGCCAGCAGTTCGATTAGGTGCTTCCTTGAGTACAATGAGCAGTTCTTC. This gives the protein CASSSIRCFLEYNEQFF.

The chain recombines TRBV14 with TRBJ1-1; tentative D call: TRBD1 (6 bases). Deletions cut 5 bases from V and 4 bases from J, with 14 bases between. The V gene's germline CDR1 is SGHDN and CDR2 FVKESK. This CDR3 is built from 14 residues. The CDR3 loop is CASSSRVGGTEAFF. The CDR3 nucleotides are TGTGCCAGCAGCTCTCGTGTAGGGGGCACTGAAGCTTTCTTT.

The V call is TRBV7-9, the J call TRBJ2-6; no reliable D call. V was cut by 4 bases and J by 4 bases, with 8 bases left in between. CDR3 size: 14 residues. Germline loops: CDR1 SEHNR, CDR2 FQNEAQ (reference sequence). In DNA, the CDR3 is TGTGCCAGCAGCTCTGGGTTCGGGGCCAACGTCCTGACTTTC. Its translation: CASSSGFGANVLTF.

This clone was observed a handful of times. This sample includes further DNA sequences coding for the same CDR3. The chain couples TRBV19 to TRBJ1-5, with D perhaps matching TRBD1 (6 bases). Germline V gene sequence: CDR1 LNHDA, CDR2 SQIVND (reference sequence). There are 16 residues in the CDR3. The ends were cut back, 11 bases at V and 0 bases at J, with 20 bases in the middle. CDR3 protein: CASDRGGPLSNQPQHF. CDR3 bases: TGTGCCTCCGACCGCGGGGGCCCCCTTAGCAATCAGCCCCAGCATTTT.

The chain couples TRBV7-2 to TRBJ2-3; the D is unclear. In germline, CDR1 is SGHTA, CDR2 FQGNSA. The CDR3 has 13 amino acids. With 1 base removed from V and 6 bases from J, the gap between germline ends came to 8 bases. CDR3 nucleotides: TGTGCCAGCAGCTTAGTGAGCTCGGATACGCAGTATTTT. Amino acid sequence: CASSLVSSDTQYF.

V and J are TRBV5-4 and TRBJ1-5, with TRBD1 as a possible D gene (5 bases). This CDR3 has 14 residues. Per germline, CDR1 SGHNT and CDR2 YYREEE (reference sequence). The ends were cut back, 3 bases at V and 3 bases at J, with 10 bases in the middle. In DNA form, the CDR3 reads TGTGCCAGCAGCTCTGGAGGGGACAATCAGCCCCAGCATTTT. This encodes CASSSGGDNQPQHF.

CDR3 residues: CASSLDGQAQETQYF. Here the CDR3 DNA reads TGTGCCAGCAGCTTAGACGGGCAGGCGCAAGAGACCCAGTACTTC. V is TRBV7-9 and J is TRBJ2-5, with D hard to call. This CDR3 is built from 15 residues. Trimming removed 1 base from V and 2 bases from J, with 11 bases in between. Germline CDR1 is SEHNR and CDR2 is FQNEAQ (reference sequence).

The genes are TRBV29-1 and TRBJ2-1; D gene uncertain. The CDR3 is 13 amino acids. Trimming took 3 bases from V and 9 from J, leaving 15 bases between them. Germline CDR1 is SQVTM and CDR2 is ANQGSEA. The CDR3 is CSVDSPLSTEQFF. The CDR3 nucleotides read TGCAGCGTTGACAGTCCGTTAAGTACTGAGCAGTTCTTC.

CDR3 sequence (DNA): TGTGCCAGTACCTCCCAATGGGGGAAGAGCCAGCCCCAGCATTTT. Its protein product is CASTSQWGKSQPQHF. The V gene is TRBV19, the J gene TRBJ1-5; perhaps TRBD1 as D (5 bases). CDR3 size: 15 residues. V was cut by 7 bases and J by 7 bases, with 20 bases left in between. From germline, CDR1 is LNHDA and CDR2 SQIVND (reference sequence).

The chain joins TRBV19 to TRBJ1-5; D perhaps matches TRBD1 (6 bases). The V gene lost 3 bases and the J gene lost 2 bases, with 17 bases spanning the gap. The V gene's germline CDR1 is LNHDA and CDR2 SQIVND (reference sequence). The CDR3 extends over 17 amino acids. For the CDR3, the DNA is TGTGCCAGTAGTATCGGTCGAGGGGGAATAGGCAATCAGCCCCAGCATTTT. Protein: CASSIGRGGIGNQPQHF.

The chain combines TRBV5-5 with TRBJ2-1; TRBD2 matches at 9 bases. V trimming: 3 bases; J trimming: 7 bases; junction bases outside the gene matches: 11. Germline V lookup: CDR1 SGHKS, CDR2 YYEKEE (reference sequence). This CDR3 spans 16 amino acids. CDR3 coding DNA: TGTGCCAGCAGCTCGCCGATGGGACTAGCAACGAATGAGCAGTTCTTC. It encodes CASSSPMGLATNEQFF.

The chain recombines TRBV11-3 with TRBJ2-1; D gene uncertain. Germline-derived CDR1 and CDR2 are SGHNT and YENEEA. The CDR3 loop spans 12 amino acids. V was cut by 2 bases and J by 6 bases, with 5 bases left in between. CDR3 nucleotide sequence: TGTGCCAGCAGCTTACCCCTCAATGAGCAGTTCTTC. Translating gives CASSLPLNEQFF.

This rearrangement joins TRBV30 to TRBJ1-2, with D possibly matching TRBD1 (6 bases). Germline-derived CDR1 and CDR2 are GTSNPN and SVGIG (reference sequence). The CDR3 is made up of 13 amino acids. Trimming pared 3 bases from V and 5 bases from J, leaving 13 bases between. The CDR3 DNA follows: TGTGCCTGGAGCCTAGGACAGTCATATGGCTACACCTTC. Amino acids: CAWSLGQSYGYTF.